This TCR beta chain was captured in a study of blood T cell repertoires in COVID-19. In the original workflow: Amplification with reference gene primers provided the estimates of nucleated cell counts. Method: immunoSEQ multiplex PCR; TCRdb's copy keeps in-frame clones and lacks some. V and J calls and clone size are copied from that table; D and trimming were computed from the DNA. The sample contains about 380,000 clones, 88% of which appear only once. The cohort comprised adults aged about 18 to 90 years residing in approximately 22 US areas. The sample comprised PBMCs or T cells enriched from blood (not recorded which). This TCR was sampled from a woman under 30 who had recovered from COVID-19.

The CDR3 region is CASSLAARGPSRSYNEQFF. DNA for the CDR3: TGTGCCAGCAGCTTAGCGGCGCGGGGGCCGTCTAGGTCCTACAATGAGCAGTTCTTC. The chain carries TRBV11-2 and TRBJ2-1, with D maybe TRBD2 (7 bases). The CDR3 sequence is 19 residues long. Trimming stripped 1 base from V and 1 base from J, with 20 bases between. Germline V gives CDR1 SGHAT, CDR2 FQNNGV.